This TCR beta chain is from a study of shared clonotypes between healthy human individuals. Study-level information: Each donor's CD4 naive and CD4 memory cells filled three plates apiece, CD8 naive two, and CD8 memory one. Findings and limits, study-wide: What naive subsets generally showed was a larger estimated richness than memory subsets showed. All-four-donor shared clonotypes had higher generation probabilities than non-shared clonotypes did.

Naive-designated CD8 cells lacked CD45RO, were positively enriched for CCR7, and omitted terminally differentiated effector memory CD45RA+ cells. An assay was performed, and its level was deep. The table came from immunoSEQ multiplex PCR; TCRdb's copy has only in-frame clones and leaves some out. This table has around 1.9 million clones, just under 95% appearing once. With respect to this clone: The antigen is undetermined.

What was sequenced was naive CD8+ T cells from PBMCs. This receptor was identified in a man aged 18 to 30 in good health. Some clones in this sample may be carry-over from other donors' samples.

In DNA, the CDR3 is TGTGCCAGCAGCTTCTACGAGCAGTACTTC. Its protein product is CASSFYEQYF. V and J are TRBV7-7 and TRBJ2-7; D gene ambiguous. The CDR3 runs 10 residues. Trimming cost V 3 bases and J 3 bases, with 0 bases left between them. Germline lookup yields CDR1 SSHAT and CDR2 FNYEAQ (reference sequence). Variable domain in full (rest from reference TRBV7-7 and TRBJ2-7): GAGVSQSPRYKVTKRGQDVTLRCDPISSHATLYWYQQALGQGPEFLTYFNYEAQPDKSGLPSDRFSAERPEGSISTLTIQRTEQRDSAMYRCASSFYEQYFGPGTRLTVT.